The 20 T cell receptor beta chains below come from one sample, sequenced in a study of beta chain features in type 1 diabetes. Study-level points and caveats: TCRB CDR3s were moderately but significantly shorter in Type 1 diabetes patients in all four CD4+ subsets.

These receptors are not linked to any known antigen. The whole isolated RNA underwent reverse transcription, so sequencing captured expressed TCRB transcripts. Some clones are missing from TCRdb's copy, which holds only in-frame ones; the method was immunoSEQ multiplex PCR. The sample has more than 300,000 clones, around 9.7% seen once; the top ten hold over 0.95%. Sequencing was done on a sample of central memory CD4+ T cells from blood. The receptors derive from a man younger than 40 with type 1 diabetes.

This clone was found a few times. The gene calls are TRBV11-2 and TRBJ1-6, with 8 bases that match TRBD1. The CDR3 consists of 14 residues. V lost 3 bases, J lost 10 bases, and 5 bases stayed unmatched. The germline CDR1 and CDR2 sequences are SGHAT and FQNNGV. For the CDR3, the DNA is TGTGCCAGCAGCTTTGACAGGGGTGGATCACCCCTCCACTTT. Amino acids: CASSFDRGGSPLHF.

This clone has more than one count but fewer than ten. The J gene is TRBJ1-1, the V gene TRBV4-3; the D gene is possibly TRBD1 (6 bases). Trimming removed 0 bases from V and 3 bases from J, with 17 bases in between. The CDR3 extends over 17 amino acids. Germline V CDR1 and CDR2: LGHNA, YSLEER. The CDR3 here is CASSQEVRGAGDTEAFF. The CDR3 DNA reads TGCGCCAGCAGCCAAGAAGTAAGGGGCGCAGGGGACACTGAAGCTTTCTTT.

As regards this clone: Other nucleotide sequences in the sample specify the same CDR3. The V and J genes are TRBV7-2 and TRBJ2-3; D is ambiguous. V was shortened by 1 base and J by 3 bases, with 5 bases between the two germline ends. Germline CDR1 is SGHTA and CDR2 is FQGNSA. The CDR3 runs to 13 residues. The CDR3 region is CASSLGRTDTQYF. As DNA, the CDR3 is TGTGCCAGCAGCTTAGGCCGAACAGATACGCAGTATTTT. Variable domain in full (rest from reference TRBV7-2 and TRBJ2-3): GAGVSQSPSNKVTEKGKDVELRCDPISGHTALYWYRQSLGQGLEFLIYFQGNSAPDKSGLPSDRFSAERTGGSVSTLTIQRTQQEDSAVYLCASSLGRTDTQYFGPGTRLTVL.

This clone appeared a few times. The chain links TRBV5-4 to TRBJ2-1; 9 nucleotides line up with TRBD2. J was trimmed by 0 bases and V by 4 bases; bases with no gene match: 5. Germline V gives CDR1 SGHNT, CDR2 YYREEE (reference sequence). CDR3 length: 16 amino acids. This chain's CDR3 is CASSPAGGSSYNEQFF. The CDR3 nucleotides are TGTGCCAGCAGCCCCGCGGGGGGGAGCTCCTACAATGAGCAGTTCTTC.

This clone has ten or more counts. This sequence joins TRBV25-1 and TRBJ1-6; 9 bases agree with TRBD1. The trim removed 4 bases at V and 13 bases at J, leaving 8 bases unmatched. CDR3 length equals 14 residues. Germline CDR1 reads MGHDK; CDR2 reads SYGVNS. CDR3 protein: CASSADRGSRPLHF. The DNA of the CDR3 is TGTGCCAGCAGTGCCGACAGGGGGAGTCGGCCCCTCCACTTT.

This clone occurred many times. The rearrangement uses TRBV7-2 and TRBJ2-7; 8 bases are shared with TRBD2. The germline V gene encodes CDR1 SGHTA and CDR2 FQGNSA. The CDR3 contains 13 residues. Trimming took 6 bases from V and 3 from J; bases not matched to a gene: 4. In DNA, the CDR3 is TGTGCCAGCAGTCACACTAGCGGCTACGAGCAGTACTTC. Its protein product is CASSHTSGYEQYF.

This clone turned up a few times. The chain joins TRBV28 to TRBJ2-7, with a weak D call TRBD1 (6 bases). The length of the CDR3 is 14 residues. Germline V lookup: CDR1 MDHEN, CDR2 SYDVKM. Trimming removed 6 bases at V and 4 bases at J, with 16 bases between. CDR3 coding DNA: TGTGCCAGCAGCCCCGGGACACACTATTACGAGCAGTACTTC. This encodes CASSPGTHYYEQYF. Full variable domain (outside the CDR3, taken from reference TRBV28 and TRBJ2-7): DVKVTQSSRYLVKRTGEKVFLECVQDMDHENMFWYRQDPGLGLRLIYFSYDVKMKEKGDIPEGYSVSREKKERFSLILESASTNQTSMYLCASSPGTHYYEQYFGPGTRLTVT.

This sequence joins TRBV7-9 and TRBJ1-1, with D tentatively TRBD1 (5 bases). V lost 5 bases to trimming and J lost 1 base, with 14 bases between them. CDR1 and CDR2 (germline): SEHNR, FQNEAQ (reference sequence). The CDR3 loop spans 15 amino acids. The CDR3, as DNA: TGTGCCAGCAGCCAACAGGCTGAAGCGAACACTGAAGCTTTCTTT. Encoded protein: CASSQQAEANTEAFF.

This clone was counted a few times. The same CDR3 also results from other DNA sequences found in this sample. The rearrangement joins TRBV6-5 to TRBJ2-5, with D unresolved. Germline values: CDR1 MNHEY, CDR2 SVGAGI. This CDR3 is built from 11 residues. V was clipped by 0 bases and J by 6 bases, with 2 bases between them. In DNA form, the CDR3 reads TGTGCCAGCAGTTACTCTCAGACCCAGTACTTC. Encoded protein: CASSYSQTQYF.

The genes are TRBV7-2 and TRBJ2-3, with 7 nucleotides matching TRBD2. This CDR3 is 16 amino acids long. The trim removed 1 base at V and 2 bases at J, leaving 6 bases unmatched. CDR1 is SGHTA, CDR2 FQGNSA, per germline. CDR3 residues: CASSLGLAGVTDTQYF. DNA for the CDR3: TGTGCCAGCAGCTTAGGACTAGCTGGGGTCACAGATACGCAGTATTTT.

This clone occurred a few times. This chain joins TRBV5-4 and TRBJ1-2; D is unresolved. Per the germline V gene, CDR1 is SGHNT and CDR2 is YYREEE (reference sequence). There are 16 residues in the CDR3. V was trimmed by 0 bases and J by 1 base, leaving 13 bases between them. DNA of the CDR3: TGTGCCAGCAGCTTGGAATGGGAGGGCAGTAACTATGGCTACACCTTC. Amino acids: CASSLEWEGSNYGYTF.

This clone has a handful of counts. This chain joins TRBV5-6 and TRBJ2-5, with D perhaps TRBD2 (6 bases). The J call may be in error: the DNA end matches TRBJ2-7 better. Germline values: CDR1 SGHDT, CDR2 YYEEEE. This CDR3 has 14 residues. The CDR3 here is CASSAQLGGAEQYF. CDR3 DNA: TGTGCCAGCAGCGCCCAGTTAGGCGGGGCCGAGCAGTACTTC.

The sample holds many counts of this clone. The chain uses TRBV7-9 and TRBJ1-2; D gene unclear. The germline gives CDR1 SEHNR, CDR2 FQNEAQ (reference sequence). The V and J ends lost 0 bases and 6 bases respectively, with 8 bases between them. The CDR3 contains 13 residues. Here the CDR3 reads CASSLASGNGYTF. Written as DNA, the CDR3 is TGTGCCAGCAGCTTAGCGTCCGGGAATGGCTACACCTTC.

The CDR3 reads CASSSTGRTDTQYF. The CDR3 bases are TGTGCCAGTAGTTCTACAGGGCGCACAGATACGCAGTATTTT. V gene TRBV19 combines with J gene TRBJ2-3; D perhaps matches TRBD1 (6 bases). The CDR3 has 14 amino acids. Trimming cost V 5 bases and J 1 base, with 10 bases left between them. Germline V lookup: CDR1 LNHDA, CDR2 SQIVND (reference sequence).

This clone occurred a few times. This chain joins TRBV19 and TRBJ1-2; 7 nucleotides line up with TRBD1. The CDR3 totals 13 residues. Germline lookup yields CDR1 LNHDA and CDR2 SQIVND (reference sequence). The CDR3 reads CVSGGQPGYGYTF. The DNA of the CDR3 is TGTGTCTCAGGGGGACAGCCTGGCTATGGCTACACCTTC.

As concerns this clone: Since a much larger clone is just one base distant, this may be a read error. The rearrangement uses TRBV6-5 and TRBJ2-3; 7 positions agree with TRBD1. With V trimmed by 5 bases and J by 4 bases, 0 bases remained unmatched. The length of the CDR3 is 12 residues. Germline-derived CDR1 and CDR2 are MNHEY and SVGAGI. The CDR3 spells CASSQGADTQYF. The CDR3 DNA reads TGTGCCAGCAGTCAGGGGGCAGATACGCAGTATTTT.

CDR3 in DNA: TGCGCCAGCAGCTTAGAACTACCCGTCGATGAGCAGTTCTTC. Translated: CASSLELPVDEQFF. This chain connects TRBV5-1 to TRBJ2-1; D unclear. Trimming shortened V by 2 bases and J by 8 bases, and 14 bases separated the two germline ends. In germline, CDR1 is SGHRS, CDR2 YFSETQ. There are 14 residues in the CDR3.

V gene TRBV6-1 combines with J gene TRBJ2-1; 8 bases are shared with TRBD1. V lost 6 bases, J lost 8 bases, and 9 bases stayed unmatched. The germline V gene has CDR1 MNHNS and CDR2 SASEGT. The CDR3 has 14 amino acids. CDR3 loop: CASSSPGQVHEQFF. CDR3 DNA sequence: TGTGCCAGCAGCTCGCCGGGACAGGTCCATGAGCAGTTCTTC.

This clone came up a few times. CDR3 sequence (DNA): TGTGCCAGCAGTTTAGGGGGACAGGGTTGGCAGCCCCAGCATTTT. This codes for CASSLGGQGWQPQHF. The chain couples TRBV27 to TRBJ1-5, with 9 positions matching TRBD1. This CDR3 region has 15 residues. The V gene end was trimmed by 2 bases and the J gene end by 7 bases; junction bases not matched to a gene: 6. Germline V gives CDR1 MNHEY, CDR2 SMNVEV (reference sequence).

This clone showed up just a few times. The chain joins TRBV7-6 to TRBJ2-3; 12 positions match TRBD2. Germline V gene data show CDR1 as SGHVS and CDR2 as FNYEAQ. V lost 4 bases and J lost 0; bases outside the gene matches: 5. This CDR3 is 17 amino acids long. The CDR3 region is CASSSGLAGTSTDTQYF. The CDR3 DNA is TGTGCCAGCAGCTCTGGACTAGCGGGGACTAGCACAGATACGCAGTATTTT.